One and the same sample provided the 27 T cell receptor beta chains below, sequenced in a study of T cell changes during pregnancy in multiple sclerosis. Sequencing used immunoSEQ multiplex PCR; TCRdb keeps in-frame clones, though not all of them. The data contain tens of thousands of clones, roughly 87% of them singletons. Sequencing was performed on CD8+ T cells from peripheral blood mononuclear cells, taken in the second trimester of pregnancy. Receptors originate from a female donor with multiple sclerosis, enrolled in a pregnancy study.

This CDR3 is CASSISLGGRGLRYNEQFF. In nucleotides, the CDR3 is TGTGCCAGCAGCATCTCCCTTGGGGGTCGGGGACTAAGATACAATGAGCAGTTCTTC. The chain combines TRBV7-6 with TRBJ2-1; 7 nucleotides agree with TRBD2. The V gene end was trimmed by 5 bases and the J gene end by 4 bases; junction bases not matched to a gene: 20. Germline CDR1 is SGHVS and CDR2 is FNYEAQ. This CDR3 is 19 amino acids long.

V and J are TRBV30 and TRBJ1-2, with unresolved D. CDR3 size: 14 residues. Trimming stripped 2 bases from V and 5 bases from J, with 15 bases between. From germline, CDR1 is GTSNPN and CDR2 SVGIG (reference sequence). The DNA of the CDR3 is TGTGCCTGGAGTAACCCCCGGCGACTTTATGGCTACACCTTC. This sequence encodes CAWSNPRRLYGYTF.

The V call is TRBV15, the J call TRBJ2-1, with 8 bases matching TRBD2. CDR1 and CDR2 from the germline V gene are LNHNV and YYDKDF (reference sequence). V was clipped by 3 bases and J by 8 bases; unmatched bases: 12. The CDR3 spans 16 residues. The CDR3, as DNA: TGTGCCACCAGCAGGGGAGAGCGGGGGCTCAACGATGAGCAGTTCTTC. Translated, it gives CATSRGERGLNDEQFF.

The chain carries TRBV4-1 and TRBJ1-3; possibly TRBD1 for D (6 bases). Germline lookup yields CDR1 MGHRA and CDR2 YSYEKL. Trimming removed 1 base at V and 0 bases at J, with 10 bases between. CDR3 size: 16 residues. The CDR3 nucleotides are TGCGCCAGCAGCCAAGCGACAGGTTTCTCTGGAAACACCATATATTTT. It codes for CASSQATGFSGNTIYF.

The chain is built from TRBV15 and TRBJ1-2; no clear D. CDR1 LNHNV and CDR2 YYDKDF come from the germline V gene (reference sequence). The CDR3 has 15 residues. Trimming cost V 5 bases and J 4 bases, with 17 bases left between them. The CDR3 reads CATSAVYGDSYGYTF. As DNA, the CDR3 is TGTGCCACCAGCGCGGTGTATGGAGACTCCTATGGCTACACCTTC. The full variable domain, rest sourced from reference TRBV15 and TRBJ1-2, is DAMVIQNPRYQVTQFGKPVTLSCSQTLNHNVMYWYQQKSSQAPKLLFHYYDKDFNNEADTPDNFQSRRPNTSFCFLDIRSPGLGDTAMYLCATSAVYGDSYGYTFGSGTRLTVV.

The V gene is TRBV27, the J gene TRBJ1-5; D possibly corresponds to TRBD1 (6 bases). The germline V gene has CDR1 MNHEY and CDR2 SMNVEV (reference sequence). Deletions cut 5 bases from V and 4 bases from J, with 15 bases between. The CDR3 consists of 15 residues. CDR3 sequence reads: CASSAFTGSNQPQHF. In nucleotides, the CDR3 is TGTGCCAGCAGTGCCTTCACAGGGAGTAATCAGCCCCAGCATTTT.

V usage is TRBV6-6 and J usage is TRBJ1-5; no clear D gene. Germline V gene sequence: CDR1 MNHNY, CDR2 SVGAGI (reference sequence). V was trimmed by 6 bases and J by 1 base, leaving 13 bases between them. This CDR3 is 15 amino acids long. The CDR3 nucleotides read TGTGCCAGCAGCTTCCCCTACCCAAGCAATCAGCCCCAGCATTTT. This sequence encodes CASSFPYPSNQPQHF.

The V gene is TRBV6-5, the J gene TRBJ2-7, with D possibly being TRBD2 (6 bases). In germline, CDR1 is MNHEY, CDR2 SVGAGI. The germline V and J ends were trimmed by 4 bases and 2 bases, with 9 bases remaining between them. The CDR3 runs 13 residues. CDR3 sequence (DNA): TGTGCCAGCAGTTTTCGACTAGCCTACGAGCAGTACTTC. It translates to CASSFRLAYEQYF.

This sequence joins TRBV6-5 and TRBJ2-1; 8 positions match TRBD1. The CDR3 sequence is 15 residues long. Germline CDR1 and CDR2: MNHEY and SVGAGI. V lost 0 bases to trimming and J lost 7 bases; unmatched junction nucleotides: 5. The chain's CDR3 is CASSYSTGVGNEQFF. DNA of the CDR3: TGTGCCAGCAGTTACTCGACAGGGGTTGGGAATGAGCAGTTCTTC.

V usage is TRBV5-1 and J usage is TRBJ1-1; D unresolved. The CDR3 has 14 amino acids. The V and J ends lost 0 bases and 6 bases respectively, with 12 bases between them. Germline V lookup: CDR1 SGHRS, CDR2 YFSETQ. CDR3 in amino acids: CASSLAARAAEAFF. CDR3 nucleotide sequence: TGCGCCAGCAGCTTGGCGGCTAGAGCAGCTGAAGCTTTCTTT.

The CDR3 DNA reads as TGTGCCAGCAGTGAAAGTACGGCGGGGTGGGACTATGGCTACACCTTC. Its translation is CASSESTAGWDYGYTF. V is TRBV6-1 and J is TRBJ1-2, with unresolved D. The CDR3 runs to 16 residues. Germline V gene data show CDR1 as MNHNS and CDR2 as SASEGT. With 2 bases removed from V and 3 bases from J, the gap between germline ends came to 16 bases.

The chain recombines TRBV2 with TRBJ2-7, with 7 bases that match TRBD2. The germline V gene has CDR1 SNHLY and CDR2 FYNNEI. The length of the CDR3 is 14 residues. The J segment lost 4 bases and the V segment lost 4 bases, leaving 7 bases of the junction unmatched. CDR3 region: CASSGPSGGYEQYF. In DNA, the CDR3 is TGTGCCAGCAGTGGGCCTAGCGGCGGGTACGAGCAGTACTTC.

V and J are TRBV13 and TRBJ2-1; 7 positions agree with TRBD1. Germline V CDR1 and CDR2: PRHDT, FYEKMQ (reference sequence). The CDR3 is 16 residues long. The J segment lost 2 bases and the V segment lost 5 bases, leaving 9 bases of the junction unmatched. CDR3 DNA: TGTGCCAGCAGCGGTAGTTCCGGGACAGCCTACAATGAGCAGTTCTTC. It yields the protein CASSGSSGTAYNEQFF.

CDR3 region: CASSLGNRAGYTF. Here the CDR3 DNA reads TGTGCCAGCAGCTTGGGGAACAGGGCTGGCTACACCTTC. The chain recombines TRBV5-6 with TRBJ1-2; maybe TRBD1 (6 bases). Trimming took 0 bases from V and 7 from J, leaving 10 bases between them. The germline gives CDR1 SGHDT, CDR2 YYEEEE. The CDR3 spans 13 residues.

The gene calls are TRBV6-1 and TRBJ2-1, with D uncertain. The germline V and J ends were trimmed by 5 bases and 8 bases, with 16 bases remaining between them. CDR1 is MNHNS, CDR2 SASEGT, per germline. This CDR3 is built from 14 residues. The CDR3 region has the DNA TGTGCCAGCAGTCCCCTGACAAAGTCTGATGAGCAGTTCTTC. It specifies CASSPLTKSDEQFF.

This chain links TRBV7-8 with TRBJ1-5; TRBD1 is a possible D gene (5 bases). This CDR3 spans 15 amino acids. The V end was cut by 2 bases, the J end by 3 bases, with 11 bases between. Per germline, CDR1 SGHVS and CDR2 FQNEAQ. CDR3 sequence: CASSLRGGVNQPQHF. CDR3 DNA sequence: TGTGCCAGCAGCTTACGGGGAGGGGTCAATCAGCCCCAGCATTTT.

This chain links TRBV18 with TRBJ2-5; 8 nucleotides align to TRBD1. This CDR3 has 15 residues. Losses at the gene ends were 7 bases for V and 4 bases for J; bases not matched to a gene: 11. From germline, CDR1 is KGHSH and CDR2 LQKENI. CDR3 nucleotide sequence: TGTGCCAGCTTAACCCGGACAGGGATCGGAGAGACCCAGTACTTC. Its protein product is CASLTRTGIGETQYF.

This chain joins TRBV4-1 and TRBJ1-2, with D possibly matching TRBD1 (5 bases). CDR1 MGHRA and CDR2 YSYEKL come from the germline V gene. The CDR3 runs to 16 residues. The germline V and J ends were trimmed by 4 bases and 3 bases, with 18 bases remaining between them. The CDR3 region is CASSPTWGEKDYGYTF. The CDR3 coding sequence is TGCGCCAGCAGCCCCACCTGGGGGGAAAAGGACTATGGCTACACCTTC.

The chain couples TRBV7-9 to TRBJ1-1; 11 bases fit TRBD1. The CDR3 covers 17 residues. Trimming removed 5 bases from V and 5 bases from J; junction bases left unmatched: 13. Per germline, CDR1 SEHNR and CDR2 FQNEAQ (reference sequence). For the CDR3, the DNA is TGTGCCAGCAGCCCGGGACAGGGGGGACAGGCGAGGACTGAAGCTTTCTTT. Encoded protein: CASSPGQGGQARTEAFF.

The chain recombines TRBV6-1 with TRBJ2-5; D gene uncertain. The CDR3 totals 11 residues. V was cut by 6 bases and J by 0 bases, with 2 bases left in between. Looked up from germline, CDR1 is MNHNS and CDR2 is SASEGT. The CDR3 sequence: CASSYQETQYF. The DNA of the CDR3 is TGTGCCAGCAGCTACCAAGAGACCCAGTACTTC.

The J gene is TRBJ2-7, the V gene TRBV5-1; possible D gene TRBD2, 6 bases. Trimming took 0 bases from V and 2 from J, leaving 9 bases between them. In germline, CDR1 is SGHRS, CDR2 YFSETQ. CDR3 length: 14 amino acids. CDR3 in DNA: TGCGCCAGCAGCTTGGCCGGCGGGACCTACGAGCAGTACTTC. Translating gives CASSLAGGTYEQYF.

J is TRBJ2-3 and V is TRBV11-2, with TRBD2 matching over 11 bases. The germline V gene encodes CDR1 SGHAT and CDR2 FQNNGV. The CDR3 contains 14 residues. V shed 2 bases and J 9 bases; nucleotides not matched to a gene: 4. The CDR3 loop is CASSLRVAGGTQYF. As DNA, the CDR3 is TGTGCCAGCAGCTTACGGGTAGCGGGAGGGACGCAGTATTTT.

This rearrangement joins TRBV6-5 to TRBJ2-3, with 7 bases fitting TRBD1. After removal of 5 bases from V and 8 bases from J, the junction contained 7 bases not matched to a gene. Per the germline V gene, CDR1 is MNHEY and CDR2 is SVGAGI. This CDR3 region has 13 residues. This chain's CDR3 is CASSPQDRRTQYF. For the CDR3, the DNA is TGTGCCAGCAGTCCCCAGGACAGGCGTACGCAGTATTTT.

The chain is built from TRBV19 and TRBJ2-1; 9 bases are shared with TRBD1. Germline V gene data show CDR1 as LNHDA and CDR2 as SQIVND (reference sequence). CDR3 length equals 12 residues. V dropped 8 bases and J dropped 5; count of bases not matched to a gene: 1. The CDR3 loop reads CASGTGNNEQFF. Here the CDR3 DNA reads TGTGCCAGTGGGACAGGGAACAATGAGCAGTTCTTC.

The rearrangement links TRBV27 to TRBJ2-1; 7 bases line up with TRBD1. J gave up 5 bases and V 5 bases, and 9 bases lay outside the gene matches. The CDR3 is 15 residues long. From germline, CDR1 is MNHEY and CDR2 SMNVEV (reference sequence). CDR3: CASSPRDRADNEQFF. CDR3 DNA: TGTGCCAGCAGTCCCCGGGACAGAGCCGACAATGAGCAGTTCTTC.

For this clone: At one boundary the junction diverges from the germline segment, which might be a read error. The chain has TRBV11-2 and TRBJ2-7; 9 bases map to TRBD1. From germline, CDR1 is SGHAT and CDR2 FQNNGV. The CDR3 loop spans 14 amino acids. The CDR3 reads CASSPGQGSHEQYF. The CDR3 region has the DNA TGTGCCAGCAGCCCGGGACAGGGCTCCCACGAGCAGTACTTC.

J is TRBJ1-6 and V is TRBV6-1; D perhaps matches TRBD1 (5 bases). Germline loops: CDR1 MNHNS, CDR2 SASEGT. Trimming stripped 3 bases from V and 5 bases from J, with 5 bases between. This CDR3 is 13 amino acids long. CDR3 sequence (DNA): TGTGCCAGCAGTGACAGGGATAATTCACCCCTCCACTTT. It translates to CASSDRDNSPLHF.